This is a list of T cell receptor beta chains from one sample in a study of T-cell memory formation after mild COVID-19. Via MiXCR, TCRdb re-called the 5' RACE reads, giving one row per CDR3 protein. Seen here are more than 450,000 distinct CDR3 sequences, more than 15% observed once, and the top ten hold about 12%. Sequencing input: PBMCs or a T cell subset sorted from them (not recorded which). These receptor sequences come from an adult woman who had mild COVID-19 (a few samples of this study predate the infection). Cell type and time point are not known. The CDR3 runs from the conserved cysteine through the conserved F or W. D genes are given only for firm matches. Size tells how often a clone was seen (once, few, many) or the class of an expanded clone, and some rows leave it out.

TRBD2 few TRBJ2-1 16 TRBV4-2 CASSQASGVSYNEQFF TGTGCCAGCAGCCAAGCTAGCGGAGTCTCCTACAATGAGCAGTTCTTC
TRBD1 . TRBJ1-1 13 TRBV29-1 CSVRDRLNTEAFF TGCAGCGTACGGGACAGACTAAACACTGAAGCTTTCTTT
. few TRBJ1-1 16 TRBV20-1 CSARDPGAPLDTEAFF TGCAGTGCTAGAGACCCAGGGGCCCCTCTGGACACTGAAGCTTTCTTT
TRBD2 few TRBJ2-1 16 TRBV19 CASSMARGGGYNEQFF TGTGCCAGTAGTATGGCTCGCGGGGGGGGATACAATGAGCAGTTCTTC
. . TRBJ2-3 14 TRBV19 CATRREFVSDTQYF TGTGCCACCCGACGCGAGTTTGTGTCAGATACGCAGTATTTT
. few TRBJ1-5 17 TRBV20-1 CSAPQGRSSLPGQPQHF TGCAGTGCTCCTCAGGGTAGATCTTCCCTTCCTGGTCAGCCCCAGCATTTT
. few TRBJ2-3 12 TRBV10-3 CAISGTEDTQYF TGTGCCATCAGTGGAACTGAAGATACGCAGTATTTT
TRBD1 . TRBJ2-6 16 TRBV19 CASSGQGSTGANVLTF TGTGCCAGTAGTGGACAGGGGAGCACTGGGGCCAACGTCCTGACTTTC
TRBD2 . TRBJ2-7 17 TRBV3-1 CASSHDLAATSRHEQYF TGTGCCAGCAGCCACGACCTAGCGGCGACGTCTCGACACGAGCAGTACTTC
. many TRBJ2-7 15 TRBV5-5 CASSFPGLSSYEQYF TGTGCCAGCAGCTTTCCGGGACTCAGCTCCTACGAGCAGTACTTC
TRBD2 . TRBJ2-5 18 TRBV3-1 CASSQGRTGTSGSKTQYF TGTGCCAGCAGCCAAGGAAGGACCGGGACTAGCGGGAGTAAGACCCAGTACTTC
. few TRBJ2-5 13 TRBV9 CASSVGRQETQYF TGTGCCAGCAGCGTAGGGCGTCAAGAGACCCAGTACTTC
TRBD2 few TRBJ2-1 17 TRBV20-1 CSAKSLWGGSSYNEQFF TGCAGTGCTAAATCGCTTTGGGGCGGGAGCTCCTACAATGAGCAGTTCTTC
. many TRBJ2-5 14 TRBV5-6 CASSLGGLQETQYF TGTGCCAGCAGCTTGGGTGGCCTCCAAGAGACCCAGTACTTC
. once TRBJ2-2 15 TRBV18 CASSPNEANTGELFF TGTGCCAGCTCACCGAATGAGGCGAACACCGGGGAGCTGTTTTTT